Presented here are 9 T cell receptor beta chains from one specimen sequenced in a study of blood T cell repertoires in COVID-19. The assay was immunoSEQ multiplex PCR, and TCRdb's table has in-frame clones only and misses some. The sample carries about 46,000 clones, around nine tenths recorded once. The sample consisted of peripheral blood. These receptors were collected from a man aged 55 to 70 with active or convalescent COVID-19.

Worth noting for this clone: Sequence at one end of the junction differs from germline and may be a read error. CDR3 protein: CASSYSPSGTMNTEAFF. DNA of the CDR3: TGTGCCAGCAGTTACTCCCCTTCCGGGACAATGAACACTGAAGCTTTCTTT. This chain joins TRBV6-4 and TRBJ1-1; possible D gene TRBD1, 6 bases. The CDR3 sequence is 17 residues long. Looked up from germline, CDR1 is MRHNA and CDR2 is SNTAGT.

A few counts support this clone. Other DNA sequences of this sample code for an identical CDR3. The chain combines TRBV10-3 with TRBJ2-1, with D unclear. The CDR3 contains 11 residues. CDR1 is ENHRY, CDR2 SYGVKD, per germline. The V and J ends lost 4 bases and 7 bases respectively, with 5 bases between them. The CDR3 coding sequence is TGTGCCATCAGTGCCGGGAATGAGCAGTTCTTC. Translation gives CAISAGNEQFF.

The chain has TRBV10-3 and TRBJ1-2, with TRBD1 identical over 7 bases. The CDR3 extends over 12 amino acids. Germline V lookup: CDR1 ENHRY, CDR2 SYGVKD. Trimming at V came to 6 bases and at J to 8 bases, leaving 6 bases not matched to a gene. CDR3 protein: CAISPQGGGYTF. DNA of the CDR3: TGTGCCATCAGCCCCCAGGGGGGAGGCTACACCTTC.

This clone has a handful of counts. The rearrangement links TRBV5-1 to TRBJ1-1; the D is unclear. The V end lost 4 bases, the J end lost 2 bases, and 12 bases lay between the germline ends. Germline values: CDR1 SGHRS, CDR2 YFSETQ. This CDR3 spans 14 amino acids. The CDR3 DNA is TGCGCCAGCAGCGAACAGCCACCCAACACTGAAGCTTTCTTT. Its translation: CASSEQPPNTEAFF.

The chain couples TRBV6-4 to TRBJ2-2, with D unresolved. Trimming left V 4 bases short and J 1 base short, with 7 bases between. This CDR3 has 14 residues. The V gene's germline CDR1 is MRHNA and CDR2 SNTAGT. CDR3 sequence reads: CASSGGVNTGELFF. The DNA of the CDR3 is TGTGCCAGCAGTGGAGGAGTGAACACCGGGGAGCTGTTTTTT.

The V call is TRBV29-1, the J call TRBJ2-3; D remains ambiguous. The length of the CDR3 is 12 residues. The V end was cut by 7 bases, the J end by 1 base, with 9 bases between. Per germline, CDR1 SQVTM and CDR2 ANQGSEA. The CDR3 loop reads CSASLGTDTQYF. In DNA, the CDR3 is TGCAGCGCATCACTCGGCACAGATACGCAGTATTTT.

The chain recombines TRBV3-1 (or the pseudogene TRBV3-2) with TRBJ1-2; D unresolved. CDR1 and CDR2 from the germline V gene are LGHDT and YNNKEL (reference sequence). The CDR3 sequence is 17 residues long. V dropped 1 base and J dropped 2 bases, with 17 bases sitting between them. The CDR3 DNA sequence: TGTGCCAGCAGCCAAGTATTAGGGAGTAAGGGAAACTATGGCTACACCTTC. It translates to CASSQVLGSKGNYGYTF.

The CDR3 is CASSAGTLSHEQFF. In nucleotides, the CDR3 is TGTGCCAGCTCAGCCGGGACACTAAGCCATGAGCAGTTCTTC. The chain uses TRBV18 and TRBJ2-1; D perhaps matches TRBD1 (6 bases). V lost 5 bases, J lost 8 bases, and 16 bases lay in between. From germline, CDR1 is KGHSH and CDR2 LQKENI. This CDR3 spans 14 amino acids.

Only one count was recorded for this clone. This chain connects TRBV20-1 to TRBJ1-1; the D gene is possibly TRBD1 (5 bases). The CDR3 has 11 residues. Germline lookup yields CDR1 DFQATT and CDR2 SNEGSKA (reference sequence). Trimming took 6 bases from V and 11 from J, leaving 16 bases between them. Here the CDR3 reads CSADQGIGAFF. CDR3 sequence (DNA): TGCAGTGCCGATCAGGGTATCGGGGCTTTCTTT.